This entry lists 32 T cell receptor beta chains sequenced from one sample in a study of blood T cell repertoires in COVID-19. Assay used: immunoSEQ multiplex PCR; TCRdb lists only in-frame clones, some missing. The sample lists around 150,000 clones; about 87% were seen once. Source material: peripheral blood. Receptor source: a man aged 60-69 years with active or convalescent COVID-19.

This clone was detected a few times. V and J are TRBV29-1 and TRBJ1-4; D is undetermined. Germline CDR1 and CDR2: SQVTM and ANQGSEA. The CDR3 spans 14 residues. Trimming removed 5 bases at V and 3 bases at J, with 13 bases between. CDR3 DNA: TGCAGCGTTTGGGCGCCGCGGGCTAATGAAAAACTGTTTTTT. Its translation: CSVWAPRANEKLFF.

The chain employs TRBV2 and TRBJ1-5; no clear D gene. This CDR3 comprises 14 residues. Germline values: CDR1 SNHLY, CDR2 FYNNEI. Trimming pared 6 bases from V and 2 bases from J, leaving 11 bases between. CDR3 bases: TGTGCCAGCAGCTCAGGTATGGGCAATCAGCCCCAGCATTTT. Protein product: CASSSGMGNQPQHF.

The genes are TRBV5-6 and TRBJ2-5, with TRBD2 matching over 10 bases. The germline V gene has CDR1 SGHDT and CDR2 YYEEEE. With 1 base clipped from V and 5 bases from J, the junction kept 8 bases outside the gene matches. This CDR3 has 16 residues. CDR3 residues: CASSLSGLAGAETQYF. The CDR3 bases are TGTGCCAGCAGCTTGTCGGGTCTAGCGGGAGCGGAGACCCAGTACTTC.

This clone was counted a single time. The CDR3 DNA sequence: TGTGCCAGCAGCCAAGTGTTGACAGGGGGCACCGGGGAGCTGTTTTTT. Its protein is CASSQVLTGGTGELFF. The V and J genes are TRBV3-1 (or the pseudogene TRBV3-2) and TRBJ2-2, with 9 bases lining up with TRBD1. CDR1 is LGHDT, CDR2 YNNKEL, per germline (reference sequence). V was clipped by 1 base and J by 4 bases; unmatched bases: 4. This CDR3 is built from 16 residues.

This chain uses TRBV5-1 with TRBJ1-5; D is unclear. There are 15 residues in the CDR3. Trimming removed 2 bases from V and 1 base from J, with 10 bases in between. CDR1 and CDR2 (germline): SGHRS, YFSETQ. For the CDR3, the DNA is TGCGCCAGCAGCTTCGATGGAGAGAGCAATCAGCCCCAGCATTTT. Protein sequence: CASSFDGESNQPQHF. The whole variable domain, remainder taken from reference TRBV5-1 and TRBJ1-5, is KAGVTQTPRYLIKTRGQQVTLSCSPISGHRSVSWYQQTPGQGLQFLFEYFSETQRNKGNFPGRFSGRQFSNSRSEMNVSTLELGDSALYLCASSFDGESNQPQHFGDGTRLSIL.

The V gene is TRBV18, the J gene TRBJ2-5; D is perhaps TRBD2 (5 bases). Trimming shortened V by 1 base and J by 0 bases, and 9 bases separated the two germline ends. The germline V gene has CDR1 KGHSH and CDR2 LQKENI. The CDR3 is made up of 15 amino acids. The CDR3 nucleotides read TGTGCCAGCTCACCACAGCGGAGGAACCAAGAGACCCAGTACTTC. Its protein product is CASSPQRRNQETQYF.

The chain employs TRBV11-2 and TRBJ2-3; D possibly corresponds to TRBD2 (6 bases). Germline V gives CDR1 SGHAT, CDR2 FQNNGV. V shed 7 bases and J shed 3 bases, with 14 bases lying between them. CDR3 length equals 14 residues. The CDR3 nucleotides read TGTGCCAGCAAGAGGACGGGAGCTACAGATACGCAGTATTTT. Translating it yields CASKRTGATDTQYF. Drawing the rest from reference TRBV11-2 and TRBJ2-3, the complete variable domain is EAGVAQSPRYKIIEKRQSVAFWCNPISGHATLYWYQQILGQGPKLLIQFQNNGVVDDSQLPKDRFSAERLKGVDSTLKIQPAKLEDSAVYLCASKRTGATDTQYFGPGTRLTVL.

V and J are TRBV10-1 and TRBJ2-3, with TRBD2 as a possible D gene (6 bases). This CDR3 has 16 amino acids. V was pared by 3 bases and J by 8 bases, with 21 bases between. Per germline, CDR1 WNHNN and CDR2 SYGVQD (reference sequence). DNA for the CDR3: TGCGCCAGCAGTGACTCGGGGACTGTAGGGGATCGTACGCAGTATTTT. Translated, it gives CASSDSGTVGDRTQYF.

The chain uses TRBV18 and TRBJ2-4, with D possibly TRBD1 on 5 matching bases. Trimming removed 3 bases from V and 1 base from J, with 10 bases in between. Looked up from germline, CDR1 is KGHSH and CDR2 is LQKENI. There are 15 residues in the CDR3. The CDR3 sequence: CASSPGGAAKNIQYF. The CDR3 nucleotides are TGTGCCAGCTCACCGGGTGGGGCGGCCAAAAACATTCAGTACTTC.

The chain joins TRBV28 to TRBJ2-5, with TRBD2 identical over 13 bases. V shed 5 bases and J 4 bases; nucleotides not matched to a gene: 4. This CDR3 is 15 amino acids long. Germline CDR1 and CDR2: MDHEN and SYDVKM. In nucleotides, the CDR3 is TGTGCCAGCAGTCGGGGACTAGCGGGAAGAGAGACCCAGTACTTC. It specifies CASSRGLAGRETQYF.

V is TRBV7-2 and J is TRBJ2-2, with D possibly matching TRBD2 (6 bases). V was cut by 5 bases and J by 5 bases, with 12 bases left in between. Germline CDR1 reads SGHTA; CDR2 reads FQGNSA. The CDR3 is 14 residues long. The CDR3: CASSKDYGTGELFF. In DNA, the CDR3 is TGTGCCAGCAGCAAGGACTACGGAACCGGGGAGCTGTTTTTT.

The rearrangement joins TRBV6-6 to TRBJ1-6, with D possibly matching TRBD1 (5 bases). The V end lost 4 bases, the J end lost 13 bases, and 23 bases lay between the germline ends. The CDR3 extends over 16 amino acids. The V gene's germline CDR1 is MNHNY and CDR2 SVGAGI (reference sequence). CDR3 sequence reads: CASSSPGGALGGPLHF. The CDR3 DNA reads TGTGCCAGCAGTTCCCCGGGAGGGGCCCTGGGTGGGCCCCTCCACTTT.

This chain connects TRBV29-1 to TRBJ2-7; 7 bases map to TRBD2. Trimming cost V 6 bases and J 1 base; bases outside gene matches: 9. This CDR3 is built from 14 residues. The germline V gene has CDR1 SQVTM and CDR2 ANQGSEA. In DNA form, the CDR3 reads TGCAGCGTAAATCAATGGGGGGGATCCTACGAGCAGTACTTC. Residues: CSVNQWGGSYEQYF.

This chain uses TRBV5-1 with TRBJ2-1; 8 bases align to TRBD1. CDR1 and CDR2 from the germline V gene are SGHRS and YFSETQ. Unmatched junction bases numbered 8, after V lost 4 bases and J lost 2 bases. This CDR3 comprises 16 residues. CDR3 DNA: TGCGCCAGCAGCCCAGGACAGGGAGCAACCTACAATGAGCAGTTCTTC. Translation: CASSPGQGATYNEQFF.

This clone was detected only a few times. V and J are TRBV15 and TRBJ1-2, with a possible D match to TRBD1 (6 bases). The germline V gene encodes CDR1 LNHNV and CDR2 YYDKDF (reference sequence). This CDR3 spans 11 amino acids. V was clipped by 4 bases and J by 8 bases, with 8 bases between them. The CDR3 nucleotides read TGTGCCACCAGCAACAGGGACGGCTACACCTTC. Translated, it gives CATSNRDGYTF.

V usage is TRBV6-2 or TRBV6-3 and J usage is TRBJ1-5, with D hard to call. Trimming cost V 6 bases and J 9 bases, with 24 bases left between them. The CDR3 totals 16 residues. Germline V gene data show CDR1 as MNHEY and CDR2 as SVGEGT. CDR3 DNA sequence: TGTGCCAGCAGCTTGTCGTTGGAGGCCGCTGGATTGCCCCAGCATTTT. It codes for CASSLSLEAAGLPQHF.

V is TRBV19 and J is TRBJ2-5; perhaps TRBD2 as D (6 bases). The ends were cut back, 5 bases at V and 6 bases at J, with 16 bases in the middle. The CDR3 extends over 14 amino acids. Germline V gene data show CDR1 as LNHDA and CDR2 as SQIVND (reference sequence). The CDR3 loop is CASSDQRVLKTQYF. CDR3 DNA: TGTGCCAGTAGTGACCAGCGGGTGCTGAAGACCCAGTACTTC.

V is TRBV19 and J is TRBJ1-5; D not certain. Germline values: CDR1 LNHDA, CDR2 SQIVND (reference sequence). V gave up 3 bases and J gave up 1 base, with 13 bases separating them. The CDR3 extends over 16 amino acids. The CDR3 reads CASSIGQAPSNQPQHF. The DNA of the CDR3 is TGTGCCAGTAGTATTGGGCAGGCCCCGAGCAATCAGCCCCAGCATTTT.

The chain joins TRBV28 to TRBJ2-7; weak D call: TRBD1 (6 bases). CDR3 size: 15 residues. V gave up 5 bases and J gave up 0 bases, with 14 bases separating them. Germline V lookup: CDR1 MDHEN, CDR2 SYDVKM. This CDR3 is CASSHYRESSYEQYF. The CDR3 region has the DNA TGTGCCAGCAGTCACTACAGGGAGAGCTCCTACGAGCAGTACTTC.

The chain carries TRBV11-2 and TRBJ1-2; D is unclear. The CDR3 runs to 14 residues. Trimming removed 1 base at V and 5 bases at J, with 11 bases between. The germline CDR1 and CDR2 sequences are SGHAT and FQNNGV. The CDR3 DNA is TGTGCCAGCAGCTTAGCTATGGGAGGGTATGGCTACACCTTC. Translating gives CASSLAMGGYGYTF.

V gene TRBV23-1 combines with J gene TRBJ2-5; TRBD2 matches 7 bases. TRBV23-1 is flagged as an ORF with uncertain function. CDR3 size: 13 residues. Germline trimming cut 3 bases from V and 5 bases from J; bases unmatched to any gene: 3. The CDR3 is CASSHGRRETQYF. In DNA, the CDR3 is TGCGCCAGCAGTCACGGGAGGAGGGAGACCCAGTACTTC.

V is TRBV4-1 and J is TRBJ2-6; D is possibly TRBD2 (5 bases). This CDR3 contains 15 residues. The V gene's germline CDR1 is MGHRA and CDR2 YSYEKL. V was pared by 5 bases and J by 1 base, with 9 bases between. The CDR3 reads CASSSRESGANVLTF. The CDR3, as DNA: TGCGCCAGCAGCTCGAGGGAATCTGGGGCCAACGTCCTGACTTTC.

The CDR3 DNA follows: TGTGCCAGCAGCTTAGCGGGAGGGCCTAGCACAGATACGCAGTATTTT. Its protein is CASSLAGGPSTDTQYF. The V and J genes are TRBV7-3 and TRBJ2-3, with TRBD2 matching 9 bases. The CDR3 contains 16 residues. With V trimmed by 2 bases and J by 0 bases, 3 bases remained unmatched. The V gene's germline CDR1 is SGHTA and CDR2 FQGTGA.

The chain carries TRBV10-3 and TRBJ2-7; 11 nucleotides line up with TRBD2. The length of the CDR3 is 16 residues. Germline assignment: CDR1 ENHRY and CDR2 SYGVKD. The V segment lost 3 bases and the J segment 0 bases; nucleotides outside the gene matches: 4. This chain's CDR3 is CAISDLGLAASYEQYF. CDR3 nucleotides: TGTGCCATCAGTGATTTGGGACTAGCGGCCTCCTACGAGCAGTACTTC.

The J gene is TRBJ1-3, the V gene TRBV6-5; 7 bases are shared with TRBD1. J was trimmed by 3 bases and V by 5 bases; bases with no gene match: 7. This CDR3 has 15 amino acids. Germline CDR1 and CDR2: MNHEY and SVGAGI. CDR3 sequence reads: CASSQLTGLGNTIYF. CDR3 bases: TGTGCCAGCAGTCAACTGACAGGGCTTGGAAACACCATATATTTT.

V usage is TRBV11-2 and J usage is TRBJ1-2; 9 positions agree with TRBD1. From germline, CDR1 is SGHAT and CDR2 FQNNGV. The ends lost 5 bases at V and 2 bases at J; junction bases unmatched: 3. The CDR3 has 14 amino acids. The CDR3 nucleotides are TGTGCCAGCAGCCCGGGGACAGGGAACTATGGCTACACCTTC. It is translated as CASSPGTGNYGYTF.

This clone was picked up a small number of times. The chain recombines TRBV7-6 with TRBJ1-6; D perhaps matches TRBD1 (5 bases). Trimming removed 0 bases at V and 9 bases at J, with 12 bases between. Germline V gene lookup returns CDR1 SGHVS and CDR2 FNYEAQ. The CDR3 is 15 amino acids. As DNA, the CDR3 is TGTGCCAGCAGCTTAGCGGGGGGAGGGAGTTCACCCCTCCACTTT. The encoded protein is CASSLAGGGSSPLHF.

The chain carries TRBV3-1 (or the pseudogene TRBV3-2) and TRBJ2-7; no reliable D call. CDR3 length equals 11 residues. V was shortened by 4 bases and J by 7 bases, with 8 bases between the two germline ends. Per germline, CDR1 LGHDT and CDR2 YNNKEL (reference sequence). CDR3 in amino acids: CASSLYREQYF. DNA of the CDR3: TGTGCCAGCAGCCTCTATCGTGAGCAGTACTTC.

This chain connects TRBV19 to TRBJ1-2; TRBD1 matches 7 bases. Trimming took 4 bases from V and 0 from J; bases not matched to a gene: 5. The CDR3 spans 15 residues. Germline loops: CDR1 LNHDA, CDR2 SQIVND (reference sequence). The CDR3 loop is CASSKEGAANYGYTF. CDR3 DNA: TGTGCCAGTAGTAAAGAGGGGGCAGCTAACTATGGCTACACCTTC.

Only a few counts were recorded for this clone. The chain uses TRBV30 and TRBJ2-7, with 11 nucleotides matching TRBD1. The CDR3 covers 15 residues. Germline V CDR1 and CDR2: GTSNPN, SVGIG (reference sequence). With 1 base clipped from V and 5 bases from J, the junction kept 7 bases outside the gene matches. CDR3 loop: CAWSAWTGGEDEQYF. CDR3 nucleotide sequence: TGTGCCTGGAGTGCCTGGACAGGGGGCGAGGACGAGCAGTACTTC.

The CDR3 bases are TGTGCCAGCAGCTTAGATTGGGGGGGAAACGAGCAGTACTTC. Residues: CASSLDWGGNEQYF. The gene calls are TRBV13 and TRBJ2-7, with 7 bases lining up with TRBD2. V shed 1 base and J 5 bases; nucleotides not matched to a gene: 5. CDR1 and CDR2 from the germline V gene are PRHDT and FYEKMQ (reference sequence). The CDR3 is 14 residues long.

The chain carries TRBV19 and TRBJ2-7; tentative D call: TRBD2 (5 bases). Between the trimmed V and J ends, which lost 4 bases and 2 bases, there was a span of 15 bases. Germline V gene lookup returns CDR1 LNHDA and CDR2 SQIVND (reference sequence). The CDR3 is 15 residues long. CDR3 nucleotides: TGTGCCAGTAGTAGAGGGATGGATGTCACCTACGAGCAGTACTTC. Translating gives CASSRGMDVTYEQYF.